What follows are 2 T cell receptor beta chains derived from one specimen sequenced in a study of blood T cells in healthy people across ages. Then a second PCR, running roughly 7 to 11 cycles, was carried out with a sample-barcoded 5' primer and a J-beta primer mix. TCRdb re-called the 5' RACE reads through MiXCR, storing one row per CDR3 protein. The repertoire holds more than 650,000 distinct CDR3 sequences, with 25% to 30% as singletons. Separately, the same data were catalogued under a study of T cells of mothers and their children.

The sequencing input was blood. These receptors were collected from a boy between 5 and 17 years old in good health.

The chain carries TRBV12-3 or TRBV12-4 and TRBJ2-3; TRBD2 matches 9 bases. V gave up 6 bases and J gave up 5 bases; unmatched junction bases: 3. The CDR3 consists of 13 residues. The CDR3 here is CASRRGGRDTQYF. The CDR3, as DNA: TGTGCCAGCAGGCGGGGGGGCAGAGATACGCAGTATTTT.

This chain connects TRBV11-2 to TRBJ2-1; D remains unclear. V lost 6 bases and J lost 9, with 12 bases in between. The CDR3 loop spans 12 amino acids. Germline CDR1 SGHAT, CDR2 FQNNGV. The CDR3 spells CASRGRSLEQFF. CDR3 nucleotides: TGTGCCAGCAGAGGACGTAGCCTTGAGCAGTTCTTC.